Described below is a single TCR beta chain sequence and its context. The data are from a study of T cell responses to AZD1222 COVID-19 vaccine. The repertoire was sequenced with immunoSEQ multiplex PCR; TCRdb's copy has only in-frame clones and lacks some. The sample has some 150,000 clones; about nine tenths are singletons. The receptor's source is an adult in good health. Sample: peripheral blood, taken on day 0 of MenACWY control vaccination.

Here the CDR3 DNA reads TGTGCCAGCAGCAAAGTCTACCAGGGCAGGAACACTGAAGCTTTCTTT. Its translation: CASSKVYQGRNTEAFF. The chain links TRBV21-1 to TRBJ1-1; TRBD1 is the table's D call and was not checked against the DNA. TRBV21-1 represents a pseudogene. This CDR3 region has 16 residues.